This T cell receptor beta chain comes out of a study of blood T cells in healthy people across ages. Through a sample-barcoded 5' primer and a J-beta primer mix, a second PCR was run for roughly 7 to 11 cycles. TCRdb reprocessed the 5' RACE reads via MiXCR and lists one record per CDR3 protein. Of 850,000 to 950,000 distinct CDR3 sequences in the sample, about 30% were seen once. From germline, CDR1 is SGHNT and CDR2 YENEEA. This CDR3 contains 17 residues. Trimming shortened V by 5 bases and J by 4 bases, and 21 bases separated the two germline ends. V is TRBV11-3 and J is TRBJ2-1; D not resolved. The sample taken for sequencing was blood. This sequence was found in a woman of 80 years or more in good health. This CDR3 is CASSPIITGRLYNEQFF. The CDR3, as DNA: TGTGCCAGCAGCCCCATCATCACGGGTCGCTTATACAATGAGCAGTTCTTC.